The 21 T cell receptor beta chains listed next were all sequenced from one sample in a study of technical replicates of blood from a handful of donors. Assay used: immunoSEQ multiplex PCR; TCRdb lists only in-frame clones, some missing. This table has 70,000 to 95,000 clones, roughly 94% appearing once. What was sequenced was T cells isolated from PBMCs. The receptors stem from a human donor in good health.

V usage is TRBV2 and J usage is TRBJ2-1; 7 bases align to TRBD2. Per germline, CDR1 SNHLY and CDR2 FYNNEI. V lost 2 bases to trimming and J lost 8 bases; unmatched junction nucleotides: 12. There are 16 residues in the CDR3. For the CDR3, the DNA is TGTGCCAGCAGTGAACAAGCCTCCTTAGCGGGCCATGAGCAGTTCTTC. Its protein is CASSEQASLAGHEQFF. Looking up the rest from reference TRBV2 and TRBJ2-1 gives the full variable domain: EPEVTQTPSHQVTQMGQEVILRCVPISNHLYFYWYRQILGQKVEFLVSFYNNEISEKSEIFDDQFSVERPDGSNFTLKIRSTKLEDSAMYFCASSEQASLAGHEQFFGPGTRLTVL.

V and J are TRBV19 and TRBJ1-2; 7 bases match TRBD1. The CDR3 has 14 residues. V lost 1 base and J lost 8; bases outside the gene matches: 7. Germline CDR1 is LNHDA and CDR2 is SQIVND (reference sequence). CDR3 sequence (DNA): TGTGCCAGTAGTATAGGCACAGGGGCGTCGGGCTACACCTTC. Its translation is CASSIGTGASGYTF.

The chain combines TRBV6-6 with TRBJ1-5; D not resolved. CDR1 and CDR2 from the germline V gene are MNHNY and SVGAGI (reference sequence). V dropped 4 bases and J dropped 3 bases, with 7 bases sitting between them. CDR3 length: 13 residues. The CDR3 bases are TGTGCCAGCAGTTTCGGGAACAATCAGCCCCAGCATTTT. The encoded protein is CASSFGNNQPQHF.

The chain joins TRBV19 to TRBJ1-1, with TRBD1 matching over 8 bases. The CDR3 runs to 17 residues. Trimming took 3 bases from V and 4 from J; bases not matched to a gene: 13. Germline lookup yields CDR1 LNHDA and CDR2 SQIVND (reference sequence). CDR3 protein: CASSIWGQGAPGTEAFF. In DNA, the CDR3 is TGTGCCAGTAGTATCTGGGGGCAGGGGGCGCCGGGCACTGAAGCTTTCTTT.

The V and J genes are TRBV28 and TRBJ2-7, with 12 nucleotides matching TRBD2. Germline V lookup: CDR1 MDHEN, CDR2 SYDVKM. The junction had 6 bases not matched to a gene; V was cut back by 4 bases and J by 5 bases. CDR3 length: 15 amino acids. CDR3 nucleotides: TGTGCCAGCAGTTCCCCTAGCGGGAGGGGAAACGAGCAGTACTTC. This encodes CASSSPSGRGNEQYF. Full variable domain (rest looked up from reference TRBV28 and TRBJ2-7): DVKVTQSSRYLVKRTGEKVFLECVQDMDHENMFWYRQDPGLGLRLIYFSYDVKMKEKGDIPEGYSVSREKKERFSLILESASTNQTSMYLCASSSPSGRGNEQYFGPGTRLTVT.

This chain uses TRBV5-1 with TRBJ2-7, with 8 bases that match TRBD1. The CDR3 is 15 residues long. With 4 bases clipped from V and 2 bases from J, the junction kept 8 bases outside the gene matches. Germline V CDR1 and CDR2: SGHRS, YFSETQ. CDR3 residues: CASSPTGQGPYEQYF. Written as DNA, the CDR3 is TGCGCCAGCAGCCCTACCGGACAGGGCCCCTACGAGCAGTACTTC.

This clone has a single count. The chain couples TRBV9 to TRBJ2-2; 7 positions agree with TRBD2. The CDR3 consists of 13 residues. J was trimmed by 4 bases and V by 3 bases; bases with no gene match: 0. Germline-derived CDR1 and CDR2 are SGDLS and YYNGEE. The CDR3: CASSAGGTGELFF. CDR3 nucleotide sequence: TGTGCCAGCAGCGCGGGGGGCACCGGGGAGCTGTTTTTT.

The chain joins TRBV11-2 to TRBJ2-1; D unresolved. There are 12 residues in the CDR3. V was cut by 1 base and J by 9 bases, with 7 bases left in between. Germline V lookup: CDR1 SGHAT, CDR2 FQNNGV. Here the CDR3 reads CASSLGGSEQFF. DNA for the CDR3: TGTGCCAGCAGCTTAGGAGGTAGTGAGCAGTTCTTC. Supplemented by reference TRBV11-2 and TRBJ2-1, the full variable domain reads EAGVAQSPRYKIIEKRQSVAFWCNPISGHATLYWYQQILGQGPKLLIQFQNNGVVDDSQLPKDRFSAERLKGVDSTLKIQPAKLEDSAVYLCASSLGGSEQFFGPGTRLTVL.

The chain carries TRBV7-2 and TRBJ2-5; no clear D gene. Trimming left V 3 bases short and J 5 bases short, with 4 bases between. The CDR3 spans 11 residues. Germline V gene data show CDR1 as SGHTA and CDR2 as FQGNSA. CDR3 DNA: TGTGCCAGCAGCTTTTCGGAGACCCAGTACTTC. Translating gives CASSFSETQYF.

The chain has TRBV11-2 and TRBJ2-3; a possible D gene is TRBD2 (5 bases). CDR3 length: 14 residues. Looked up from germline, CDR1 is SGHAT and CDR2 is FQNNGV. V gave up 4 bases and J gave up 6 bases, with 14 bases separating them. CDR3 loop: CASSWYLTGDTQYF. CDR3 DNA sequence: TGTGCCAGCAGCTGGTATTTAACGGGGGATACGCAGTATTTT.

The rearrangement uses TRBV28 and TRBJ2-1, with TRBD2 identical over 10 bases. V lost 6 bases and J lost 4; bases outside the gene matches: 9. The CDR3 is 16 amino acids. CDR1 is MDHEN, CDR2 SYDVKM, per germline. CDR3 in amino acids: CASSSTTSGTYNEQFF. The CDR3 DNA reads TGTGCCAGCAGCTCGACAACTAGCGGGACTTACAATGAGCAGTTCTTC. The full variable domain, its missing parts supplied by reference TRBV28 and TRBJ2-1, is DVKVTQSSRYLVKRTGEKVFLECVQDMDHENMFWYRQDPGLGLRLIYFSYDVKMKEKGDIPEGYSVSREKKERFSLILESASTNQTSMYLCASSSTTSGTYNEQFFGPGTRLTVL.

V usage is TRBV11-2 and J usage is TRBJ2-7; D not certain. CDR3 size: 13 residues. V was shortened by 3 bases and J by 9 bases, with 15 bases between the two germline ends. Germline loops: CDR1 SGHAT, CDR2 FQNNGV. This CDR3 is CASSLEQTSVQYF. CDR3 coding DNA: TGTGCCAGCAGCTTGGAACAGACCTCCGTGCAGTACTTC.

Details on this clone: In this CDR3 the conserved last residue, phenylalanine or tryptophan, is missing, so a read error is likely. The DNA is left out, because the CDR3 cannot be placed on it with certainty; the CDR3 is given as TCRdb lists it. This chain links TRBV5-1 with TRBJ1-1; TRBD1 is the table's D call and was not checked against the DNA. The CDR3 is 12 amino acids in total, end residues counted. CDR1 is SGHRS and CDR2 is YFSETQ in the germline V gene. The chain's CDR3 is CASSLSRGFSIH.

The rearrangement joins TRBV7-9 to TRBJ1-1; D is possibly TRBD1 (6 bases). V dropped 6 bases and J dropped 8 bases, with 16 bases sitting between them. The V gene's germline CDR1 is SEHNR and CDR2 FQNEAQ (reference sequence). The CDR3 is 13 residues long. CDR3 region: CASRSDSTGEAFF. The CDR3 region has the DNA TGTGCCAGCAGGTCCGACAGCACAGGGGAAGCTTTCTTT.

This clone appeared a few times. The chain combines TRBV7-7 with TRBJ1-1; D is undetermined. Germline V gives CDR1 SSHAT, CDR2 FNYEAQ (reference sequence). The CDR3 extends over 13 amino acids. V was shortened by 3 bases and J by 0 bases, with 5 bases between the two germline ends. CDR3 sequence (DNA): TGTGCCAGCAGCTTTACAATGAACACTGAAGCTTTCTTT. Protein product: CASSFTMNTEAFF.

V and J are TRBV5-1 and TRBJ2-5; possible D gene TRBD1, 6 bases. V was cut by 0 bases and J by 6 bases, with 15 bases left in between. The CDR3 is made up of 15 amino acids. The V gene's germline CDR1 is SGHRS and CDR2 YFSETQ. The CDR3: CASSLDTGSSKTQYF. In DNA, the CDR3 is TGCGCCAGCAGCTTGGATACAGGGTCCTCCAAGACCCAGTACTTC.

The chain is built from TRBV7-9 and TRBJ1-5; tentative D call: TRBD1 (5 bases). This CDR3 region has 15 residues. Germline V gene sequence: CDR1 SEHNR, CDR2 FQNEAQ (reference sequence). The V gene lost 5 bases and the J gene lost 0 bases, with 11 bases spanning the gap. The CDR3: CASSPPGSSNQPQHF. DNA of the CDR3: TGTGCCAGCAGCCCCCCAGGGTCTAGCAATCAGCCCCAGCATTTT.

This chain links TRBV19 with TRBJ2-2; TRBD2 aligns across 9 bases. This CDR3 comprises 17 residues. The trim removed 5 bases at V and 1 base at J, leaving 8 bases unmatched. Germline values: CDR1 LNHDA, CDR2 SQIVND (reference sequence). The CDR3 region is CASSWVAGVGNTGELFF. The CDR3 nucleotides read TGTGCCAGTAGTTGGGTAGCGGGAGTGGGGAACACCGGGGAGCTGTTTTTT.

The chain uses TRBV29-1 and TRBJ2-3; D unclear. Germline V lookup: CDR1 SQVTM, CDR2 ANQGSEA. The CDR3 extends over 14 amino acids. Trimming left V 7 bases short and J 4 bases short, with 18 bases between. CDR3 in amino acids: CSARPRSLADTQYF. In nucleotides, the CDR3 is TGCAGCGCCCGTCCACGGTCGTTGGCAGATACGCAGTATTTT.

The chain employs TRBV27 and TRBJ2-5; 8 bases are a match to TRBD1. This CDR3 comprises 15 residues. Germline V CDR1 and CDR2: MNHEY, SMNVEV (reference sequence). Trimming took 5 bases from V and 5 from J; bases not matched to a gene: 10. The CDR3 DNA reads TGTGCCAGCAGTGGCGGACAGGGATTAAGGGAGACCCAGTACTTC. As protein: CASSGGQGLRETQYF.

Comment on this clone: Other DNA sequences in the sample encode the same CDR3. This chain connects TRBV5-4 to TRBJ2-2; tentative D call: TRBD2 (5 bases). The germline gives CDR1 SGHNT, CDR2 YYREEE (reference sequence). The V and J ends lost 1 base and 0 bases respectively, with 7 bases between them. This CDR3 comprises 15 residues. The DNA of the CDR3 is TGTGCCAGCAGCTTGACTAGTGCGAACACCGGGGAGCTGTTTTTT. Protein: CASSLTSANTGELFF. Complete variable domain (other parts from reference TRBV5-4 and TRBJ2-2): ETGVTQSPTHLIKTRGQQVTLRCSSQSGHNTVSWYQQALGQGPQFIFQYYREEENGRGNFPPRFSGLQFPNYSSELNVNALELDDSALYLCASSLTSANTGELFFGEGSRLTVL.